This TCR beta chain was captured by sequencing in a study of OX40 agonist ivuxolimab in advanced cancers. Whole-study context: Patients were treated with intravenous ivuxolimab, dosed at 0.01 to 10 mg/kg and infused every 2 weeks. Study outcomes and limitations: Fewer expanded clones were found on average in CD4+ than in CD8+ T cells.

The CDR3 is made up of 13 amino acids. CDR1 and CDR2 (germline): SGHTA, FQGTGA. V lost 1 base to trimming and J lost 8 bases, with 11 bases between them. Produced via immunoSEQ multiplex PCR; TCRdb's table is partial and in-frame only. The sample lists tens of thousands of clones; nearly 85% were seen once. Patients with autoimmune history or systemic immunosuppression were excluded. For this clone: What it binds is not known.

This chain joins TRBV7-3 and TRBJ1-2; D is unresolved. The origin of this receptor is an adult with an advanced solid tumor such as melanoma, head and neck, liver or kidney cancer. This material consisted of CD4+ or CD8+ T cells sorted from blood, taken in a trial of the OX40 agonist ivuxolimab. CDR3 region: CASSLISGGGYTF. The CDR3 DNA follows: TGTGCCAGCAGCTTAATATCAGGCGGCGGCTACACCTTC.